The rows below give T cell receptor beta chains drawn from one sample of a study of blood T cells in healthy people across ages. TCRdb analysed the 5' RACE reads with MiXCR anew, one entry per CDR3 protein. The repertoire holds about a million distinct CDR3 sequences, with 45% to 50% as singletons. The sequencing input was blood. The receptors shown here come from a man aged 25-40 years in good health. The CDR3 runs from the conserved cysteine through the conserved F or W. Each record gives: V gene, D gene, clone size, J gene, CDR3 DNA, CDR3 protein. D genes are given only for firm matches. Clone size is shown for a subset of rows, as once, few, many or a class of expanded clone.

>TRBV4-3|NA|few|TRBJ2-3
TGCGCCAGCAGCCAAGGAGGGCGATACACAGATACGCAGTATTTT
CASSQGGRYTDTQYF
>TRBV29-1|NA|NA|TRBJ2-7
TGCAGCGTTGAGGTATCTGCGGCGTACGAGCAGTACTTC
CSVEVSAAYEQYF
>TRBV6-6|TRBD1|NA|TRBJ2-1
TGTGCCGTCGGACAGGGACCCTGCAATGAGCAGTTCTTC
CAVGQGPCNEQFF
>TRBV3-1|NA|NA|TRBJ1-1
TGTGCCAGCAGCCCGCGACAGGCTACTATGAACACTGAAGCTTTCTTT
CASSPRQATMNTEAFF
>TRBV5-1|TRBD1|NA|TRBJ1-1
TGCGCCAGCAGTCCGCAGCCCCCGGGACAGGGGACCTACACTGAAGCTTTCTTT
CASSPQPPGQGTYTEAFF
>TRBV12-3/TRBV12-4|NA|NA|TRBJ2-1
TGTGCCAGCAGCATACGAGAGGTAGCATACGATGAGCAGTTCTTC
CASSIREVAYDEQFF
>TRBV3-1|NA|NA|TRBJ2-5
TGTGCCAGCAGCCTCGAGGCGAGGAGGTACCAAGAGACCCAGTACTTC
CASSLEARRYQETQYF
>TRBV28|NA|few|TRBJ2-5
TGTGCCAGCAGTTTGGGGCCCAGGCGTGAGCAGTACTTC
CASSLGPRREQYF
>TRBV7-9|NA|few|TRBJ2-7
TGTGCCAGCGACGGAGACTACGAGCAGTACTTC
CASDGDYEQYF
>TRBV5-1|TRBD1|NA|TRBJ2-3
TGCGCCAGCAGCAACGACAGACAGGGGGTACTCACAGATACGCAGTATTTT
CASSNDRQGVLTDTQYF
>TRBV30|TRBD1|NA|TRBJ1-2
TGTGCCTGGAGTGTACAGGGGGTGGGTGGCTACACCTTC
CAWSVQGVGGYTF
>TRBV7-2|NA|few|TRBJ2-3
TGTGCCAGCAGCTTAGGGTCGCGAGATACGCAGTATTTT
CASSLGSRDTQYF
>TRBV10-3|NA|NA|TRBJ1-5
TGTGCCATCAGTGGCGAGAATCAGCCCCAGCATTTT
CAISGENQPQHF
>TRBV6-1|TRBD2|few|TRBJ2-7
TGTGCCAGTTACGGGGGACTAGGGGTCTCCTACGAGCAGTACTTC
CASYGGLGVSYEQYF
>TRBV27|NA|NA|TRBJ1-4
TGTGCCAGCAGTGGACCCCTGGGGCCGGGTGAAAAACTGTTTTTT
CASSGPLGPGEKLFF
>TRBV9|NA|NA|TRBJ2-7
TGTGCCAGCAGCGTAGAGGAGGGAGAGCAGTACTTC
CASSVEEGEQYF
>TRBV12-3/TRBV12-4|NA|NA|TRBJ2-3
TGTGCCAGCAGTCTGACTAAGAGAACAGATACGCAGTATTTT
CASSLTKRTDTQYF
>TRBV5-1|NA|NA|TRBJ1-1
TGCGCCAGCAGCTTTAGTGATGAAGCTTTCTTT
CASSFSDEAFF
>TRBV27|NA|NA|TRBJ2-5
TGTGCCAGCAGTTTATCAGGCAGAGACCAAGAGACCCAGTACTTC
CASSLSGRDQETQYF
>TRBV5-1|NA|NA|TRBJ2-4
TGCGCCAGCAGCTTGGTAGGGGAGAGCCGGGACATTCAGTACTTC
CASSLVGESRDIQYF
>TRBV10-3|NA|NA|TRBJ1-5
TGTGCCTCTGGAACAGCCGTACAGAGGGATCAGCCCCAGCATTTT
CASGTAVQRDQPQHF
>TRBV4-3|NA|NA|TRBJ2-1
TGCGCCAGCAGCCAAGACGGGCCACGAGGCTACAGTGAGCAGTTCTTC
CASSQDGPRGYSEQFF
>TRBV7-8|TRBD2|many|TRBJ2-5
TGTGCCAGCAGCTTAAGTGGGGGGGGGCAAGAGACCCAGTACTTC
CASSLSGGGQETQYF
>TRBV6-2/TRBV6-3|NA|NA|TRBJ2-2
TGTGCCAGCATCCTTACAGGGAACACCGGGGAGCTGTTTTTT
CASILTGNTGELFF
>TRBV7-3|TRBD2|NA|TRBJ2-1
TGTGCCAGCAGCCCAGGGGAGGGACTAGCGGGGTCGACTGGTCTTTACAATGAGCAGTTCTTC
CASSPGEGLAGSTGLYNEQFF
>TRBV12-3/TRBV12-4|NA|few|TRBJ2-7
TGTGCCAGCAGTACAATCTACGAGCAGTACTTC
CASSTIYEQYF
>TRBV28|NA|NA|TRBJ2-4
TGTGCCAGCAGTTTTTGGGGGGACATTCAGTACTTC
CASSFWGDIQYF
>TRBV9|NA|few|TRBJ1-2
TGTGCCAGCAGCGTAGGGATTGGGTTGGATGGCTACACCTTC
CASSVGIGLDGYTF
>TRBV4-1|NA|NA|TRBJ2-5
TGCGCCAGCAGCCAGAAGCAGGGTCTACTCCAAGAGACCCAGTACTTC
CASSQKQGLLQETQYF
>TRBV7-9|NA|NA|TRBJ2-1
TGTGCCGGCAGCCGGGCTCACAATGAGCAGTTCTTC
CAGSRAHNEQFF
>TRBV7-2|NA|NA|TRBJ2-2
TGTGCCAGGGACGGACCGAACACCGGGGAGCTGTTTTTT
CARDGPNTGELFF
>TRBV7-9|NA|NA|TRBJ2-5
TGTGCCAGCACCGAACCAGGTTTTCAAGAGACCCAGTACTTC
CASTEPGFQETQYF
>TRBV6-5|TRBD2|NA|TRBJ2-5
TGTGCCAGCAGCCCACTAGCGGGGCTCCCACAGCATACCCAGTACTTC
CASSPLAGLPQHTQYF
>TRBV13|NA|NA|TRBJ2-5
TGTGCCAGCAGCCACCTGGGGGAGACCCAGTACTTC
CASSHLGETQYF
>TRBV28|NA|few|TRBJ1-2
TGTGCCAGCAGTAGTATACAGGGAGGAGGATATGGCTACACCTTC
CASSSIQGGGYGYTF
>TRBV4-1|NA|NA|TRBJ2-1
TGCGCCAGCAGCCAAGGGGGCGGAGCCGATGAGCAGTTCTTC
CASSQGGGADEQFF
>TRBV2|NA|NA|TRBJ1-6
TGTGCCACAACCCCAGAGTTTTCGTCGGCCCTCCACTTT
CATTPEFSSALHF
>TRBV2|NA|few|TRBJ1-2
TGTGCCAGCAGCGATCGGGAGGGAGGCGGCTACACCTTC
CASSDREGGGYTF
>TRBV12-3/TRBV12-4|NA|NA|TRBJ2-1
TGTGCCAGCATTAAGCGGAACTACAATGAGCAGTTCTTC
CASIKRNYNEQFF
>TRBV6-2/TRBV6-3|NA|NA|TRBJ2-1
TGTGCCAGCAGTCTGTCGGATTCCTACAATGAGCAGTTCTTC
CASSLSDSYNEQFF
>TRBV25-1|NA|NA|TRBJ2-5
TGTGCCAGCAGCCAAGGGAACGCGGGGAAGCTTAGAGAGACCCAGTACTTC
CASSQGNAGKLRETQYF
>TRBV20-1|TRBD1|NA|TRBJ1-6
TGCAGTGCTAGGGAGTGGGACAGCTCCTATAATTCACCCCTCCACTTT
CSAREWDSSYNSPLHF
>TRBV11-2|TRBD1|NA|TRBJ1-5
TGTGCCAGCAGCTTAGCGGGGACAGCTAGCAATCAGCCCCAGCATTTT
CASSLAGTASNQPQHF
>TRBV5-1|NA|NA|TRBJ2-7
TGCGCCAGCAGCTTGGATGGGCGGAACGAGCAGTACTTC
CASSLDGRNEQYF
>TRBV7-7|TRBD1|few|TRBJ2-7
TGTGCTAGCAGCTCCGACAGGGAAGGCGAGCAGTACTTC
CASSSDREGEQYF
>TRBV5-1|NA|NA|TRBJ1-6
TGCGCCAGCGGCTTGACCGGGGACGGACAGAATTCACCCCTCCACTTT
CASGLTGDGQNSPLHF
>TRBV4-1|TRBD1|NA|TRBJ1-1
TGCGCCAGCAGCCATGTACAGGGGATAGTGAACACTGAAGCTTTCTTT
CASSHVQGIVNTEAFF
>TRBV28|TRBD1|few|TRBJ2-7
TGTGCCAGCAGTTTACCCCGACGGGACAGGGGGCCCTCCTACGAGCAGTACTTC
CASSLPRRDRGPSYEQYF
>TRBV3-1|NA|NA|TRBJ2-1
TGTGCCAGCAGCCAAGAAATCCCCCGGAACAGGGACAATGAGCAGTTCTTC
CASSQEIPRNRDNEQFF
>TRBV5-1|NA|NA|TRBJ2-3
TGCGCCAGCAGCTTGGTGACAGTTAACACAGATACGCAGTATTTT
CASSLVTVNTDTQYF
>TRBV24-1|NA|NA|TRBJ1-5
TGTGCCACCGAGTTCTCCCCGGTCGACCAGCCCCAGCATTTT
CATEFSPVDQPQHF
>TRBV28|TRBD2|NA|TRBJ2-7
TGTGCCAGCACCCAATCGGGAGGGTACTCCCACGAGCAGTACTTC
CASTQSGGYSHEQYF